These 28 T cell receptor beta chains share one sample of origin, sequenced in a study of blood T cell repertoires in COVID-19. Clones were read by immunoSEQ multiplex PCR, and TCRdb kept only the in-frame ones, dropping some. The sample carries a few hundred thousand clones, over 75% recorded once. The sample was peripheral blood. These receptors were taken from a woman in her sixties or seventies with COVID-19, enrolled during active disease.

This chain joins TRBV19 and TRBJ1-1; D ambiguous. CDR1 and CDR2 from the germline V gene are LNHDA and SQIVND (reference sequence). Deletions cut 3 bases from V and 5 bases from J, with 13 bases between. This CDR3 comprises 14 residues. This CDR3 is CASSIGPGETEAFF. Written as DNA, the CDR3 is TGTGCCAGTAGTATCGGTCCCGGGGAGACTGAAGCTTTCTTT.

This chain joins TRBV2 and TRBJ2-2; 15 bases are a match to TRBD2. This CDR3 region has 18 residues. Germline CDR1 and CDR2: SNHLY and FYNNEI. V shed 5 bases and J 1 base; nucleotides not matched to a gene: 5. The CDR3 loop is CASSFGLAGGQNTGELFF. Here the CDR3 DNA reads TGTGCCAGCAGTTTTGGACTAGCGGGAGGGCAGAACACCGGGGAGCTGTTTTTT.

The chain is built from TRBV6-2 or TRBV6-3 and TRBJ2-5; D may be TRBD1 (6 bases). The CDR3 totals 13 residues. Germline loops: CDR1 MNHEY, CDR2 SVGEGT. Trimming cost V 4 bases and J 7 bases, with 13 bases left between them. The chain's CDR3 is CASSSGERRTQYF. The CDR3 DNA reads as TGTGCCAGCAGTTCAGGGGAGAGAAGGACCCAGTACTTC.

CDR3 region: CASSLGANEYNEQFF. The CDR3 DNA sequence: TGTGCCAGCAGCTTGGGAGCGAACGAGTACAATGAGCAGTTCTTC. The chain recombines TRBV5-4 with TRBJ2-1; D is undetermined. The germline gives CDR1 SGHNT, CDR2 YYREEE (reference sequence). This CDR3 has 15 amino acids. Trimming shortened V by 0 bases and J by 4 bases, and 11 bases separated the two germline ends.

The genes are TRBV27 and TRBJ2-2, with 7 bases matching TRBD1. This CDR3 has 16 residues. The V gene end was trimmed by 2 bases and the J gene end by 14 bases; junction bases not matched to a gene: 17. Germline CDR1 reads MNHEY; CDR2 reads SMNVEV (reference sequence). DNA of the CDR3: TGTGCCAGCAGTTTAGTAGTGGTGGGGACAGTAGAAGGACTGTTTTTT. Translating gives CASSLVVVGTVEGLFF.

This clone was recorded only once. The chain employs TRBV2 and TRBJ1-5, with D unresolved. V lost 8 bases, J lost 3 bases, and 11 bases lay in between. The CDR3 runs 13 residues. The germline CDR1 and CDR2 sequences are SNHLY and FYNNEI. The CDR3, as DNA: TGTGCCAGCGCTGAGAGCCCCAATCAGCCCCAGCATTTT. This encodes CASAESPNQPQHF.

The V call is TRBV6-5, the J call TRBJ2-5, with 11 positions matching TRBD1. CDR3 length: 13 residues. Germline CDR1 is MNHEY and CDR2 is SVGAGI. After removal of 10 bases from V and 5 bases from J, the junction contained 6 bases not matched to a gene. CDR3 residues: CAILGTGGETQYF. DNA for the CDR3: TGTGCCATACTAGGGACAGGGGGGGAGACCCAGTACTTC.

This chain uses TRBV27 with TRBJ1-6; D perhaps matches TRBD1 (5 bases). Germline values: CDR1 MNHEY, CDR2 SMNVEV (reference sequence). This CDR3 contains 16 residues. V gave up 3 bases and J gave up 0 bases, with 9 bases separating them. CDR3 coding DNA: TGTGCCAGCAGTTTTGGGGGGAGCTCCTATAATTCACCCCTCCACTTT. Encoded protein: CASSFGGSSYNSPLHF.

The CDR3 bases are TGTGCCACCAGTGATCATTACCGGACAGGGGGCGCAGATACGCAGTATTTT. Translation gives CATSDHYRTGGADTQYF. The gene calls are TRBV24-1 and TRBJ2-3; 11 bases are shared with TRBD1. CDR3 size: 17 residues. Germline V gene lookup returns CDR1 KGHDR and CDR2 SFDVKD. After removal of 3 bases from V and 4 bases from J, the junction contained 8 bases not matched to a gene.

The rearrangement uses TRBV20-1 and TRBJ2-7, with 8 nucleotides matching TRBD2. The CDR3 spans 13 residues. The V and J ends lost 3 bases and 1 base, in that order; junction bases with no gene match: 2. CDR1 and CDR2 from the germline V gene are DFQATT and SNEGSKA (reference sequence). As DNA, the CDR3 is TGCAGTGCTAGTAGCGGGATATCCTACGAGCAGTACTTC. This sequence encodes CSASSGISYEQYF.

The rearrangement links TRBV4-1 to TRBJ1-2; the match to TRBD1 covers 7 bases. Germline V lookup: CDR1 MGHRA, CDR2 YSYEKL. The CDR3 runs 17 residues. V lost 1 base and J lost 5; bases outside the gene matches: 13. The CDR3 DNA reads TGCGCCAGCAGCCAAGTAGGCGCCGACAGGGCGTATTATGGCTACACCTTC. Protein sequence: CASSQVGADRAYYGYTF.

This rearrangement joins TRBV19 to TRBJ1-1; D ambiguous. The CDR3 is 16 amino acids. Trimming took 6 bases from V and 0 from J, leaving 17 bases between them. In germline, CDR1 is LNHDA, CDR2 SQIVND (reference sequence). As DNA, the CDR3 is TGTGCCAGTAGGATACAACCGGGGAAATTGAACACTGAAGCTTTCTTT. As protein: CASRIQPGKLNTEAFF. Drawing the rest from reference TRBV19 and TRBJ1-1, the complete variable domain is DGGITQSPKYLFRKEGQNVTLSCEQNLNHDAMYWYRQDPGQGLRLIYYSQIVNDFQKGDIAEGYSVSREKKESFPLTVTSAQKNPTAFYLCASRIQPGKLNTEAFFGQGTRLTVV.

The sample holds a few counts of this clone. This chain uses TRBV2 with TRBJ2-1; TRBD2 matches at 7 bases. The CDR3 is 14 residues long. Looked up from germline, CDR1 is SNHLY and CDR2 is FYNNEI. The V gene end was trimmed by 6 bases and the J gene end by 4 bases; junction bases not matched to a gene: 6. CDR3: CASSALAPYNEQFF. The CDR3 region has the DNA TGTGCCAGCAGCGCACTAGCGCCTTACAATGAGCAGTTCTTC.

The rearrangement links TRBV28 to TRBJ1-1; TRBD1 might be the D (6 bases). CDR3 length: 14 amino acids. V was trimmed by 6 bases and J by 1 base, leaving 12 bases between them. The germline gives CDR1 MDHEN, CDR2 SYDVKM. The CDR3 loop reads CASRSGTPNTEAFF. The CDR3 bases are TGTGCCAGCAGATCCGGGACACCGAACACTGAAGCTTTCTTT.

The chain recombines TRBV7-2 with TRBJ1-2; D is perhaps TRBD1 (6 bases). V lost 3 bases and J lost 0, with 17 bases in between. This CDR3 contains 17 residues. Germline CDR1 reads SGHTA; CDR2 reads FQGNSA. This CDR3 is CASSLSSVRGANYGYTF. CDR3 nucleotide sequence: TGTGCCAGCAGCTTGTCTTCCGTCAGGGGAGCTAACTATGGCTACACCTTC.

This chain connects TRBV6-6 to TRBJ2-1, with 7 bases fitting TRBD2. Trimming cost V 6 bases and J 8 bases; bases outside gene matches: 1. Germline V lookup: CDR1 MNHNY, CDR2 SVGAGI (reference sequence). This CDR3 has 11 residues. The CDR3 region is CASRRGDEQFF. For the CDR3, the DNA is TGTGCCAGCAGACGGGGGGATGAGCAGTTCTTC.

About this clone: In the same sample, other DNA sequences code for this CDR3. The chain joins TRBV15 to TRBJ1-5; maybe TRBD1 (6 bases). Germline V lookup: CDR1 LNHNV, CDR2 YYDKDF (reference sequence). Trimming cost V 1 base and J 2 bases, with 6 bases left between them. The CDR3 is 14 amino acids. This CDR3 is CATSRGQGNQPQHF. The CDR3 nucleotides read TGTGCCACCAGCAGAGGACAGGGCAATCAGCCCCAGCATTTT. The whole variable domain, filled in from reference TRBV15 and TRBJ1-5, reads DAMVIQNPRYQVTQFGKPVTLSCSQTLNHNVMYWYQQKSSQAPKLLFHYYDKDFNNEADTPDNFQSRRPNTSFCFLDIRSPGLGDTAMYLCATSRGQGNQPQHFGDGTRLSIL.

This clone was found once. The chain is built from TRBV7-8 and TRBJ2-3; the D is unclear. Germline-derived CDR1 and CDR2 are SGHVS and FQNEAQ. This CDR3 contains 13 residues. Trimming left V 0 bases short and J 4 bases short, with 5 bases between. CDR3 sequence: CASSLASADTQYF. Written as DNA, the CDR3 is TGTGCCAGCAGCTTAGCGAGCGCAGATACGCAGTATTTT.

The chain combines TRBV7-2 with TRBJ1-1; 8 bases map to TRBD1. The CDR3 runs 15 residues. Germline V gives CDR1 SGHTA, CDR2 FQGNSA. The V and J ends lost 2 bases and 1 base, in that order; junction bases with no gene match: 3. CDR3 nucleotides: TGTGCCAGCAGCTTACAGGGGGCGCGGAACACTGAAGCTTTCTTT. This translates into CASSLQGARNTEAFF.

V is TRBV11-2 and J is TRBJ2-7; TRBD2 agrees at 9 bases. With V trimmed by 5 bases and J by 4 bases, 6 bases remained unmatched. Germline V gene sequence: CDR1 SGHAT, CDR2 FQNNGV. The CDR3 length is 14 residues. The DNA for the CDR3 is TGTGCCAGCAGCCGGACTAGCGCGCCGTACGAGCAGTACTTC. It is translated as CASSRTSAPYEQYF.

The rearrangement joins TRBV6-5 to TRBJ1-5; D gene unclear. The V and J ends lost 7 bases and 4 bases respectively, with 11 bases between them. This CDR3 contains 13 residues. Germline-derived CDR1 and CDR2 are MNHEY and SVGAGI. This CDR3 is CASTWQENQPQHF. CDR3 DNA sequence: TGTGCCAGCACGTGGCAGGAAAATCAGCCCCAGCATTTT.

V is TRBV7-2 and J is TRBJ1-4, with 8 bases matching TRBD1. Per the germline V gene, CDR1 is SGHTA and CDR2 is FQGNSA. V was clipped by 5 bases and J by 0 bases; unmatched bases: 5. This CDR3 spans 16 amino acids. The CDR3 spells CASSLSTGATNEKLFF. The CDR3 DNA is TGTGCCAGCAGCCTCTCGACAGGGGCAACTAATGAAAAACTGTTTTTT.

The chain uses TRBV7-6 and TRBJ1-3; perhaps TRBD1 as D (5 bases). This CDR3 has 19 residues. Germline CDR1 SGHVS, CDR2 FNYEAQ. The ends were cut back, 1 base at V and 2 bases at J, with 21 bases in the middle. DNA of the CDR3: TGTGCCAGCAGCTTAGAAGGGGCCAGACAACATGCAGCTGGAAACACCATATATTTT. Its protein product is CASSLEGARQHAAGNTIYF.

The genes are TRBV30 and TRBJ2-1, with D possibly matching TRBD1 (5 bases). This CDR3 has 11 amino acids. Trimming pared 1 base from V and 10 bases from J, leaving 8 bases between. Per the germline V gene, CDR1 is GTSNPN and CDR2 is SVGIG (reference sequence). The CDR3 spells CAWSGGPEQFF. The CDR3 nucleotides read TGTGCCTGGAGTGGGGGCCCCGAGCAGTTCTTC.

The chain employs TRBV30 and TRBJ1-3; 9 positions agree with TRBD1. Germline assignment: CDR1 GTSNPN and CDR2 SVGIG (reference sequence). The CDR3 has 15 amino acids. The junction had 6 bases not matched to a gene; V was cut back by 2 bases and J by 4 bases. CDR3 DNA sequence: TGTGCCTGGAGTTCTCCACAGGGGGCGGGAAACACCATATATTTT. It translates to CAWSSPQGAGNTIYF.

This clone was picked up a small number of times. The CDR3 sequence: CSASSQGNYNSPLHF. CDR3 sequence (DNA): TGCAGTGCTAGTTCACAGGGGAACTATAATTCACCCCTCCACTTT. The V gene is TRBV20-1, the J gene TRBJ1-6, with TRBD1 identical over 7 bases. Trimming took 3 bases from V and 3 from J; bases not matched to a gene: 5. Germline V lookup: CDR1 DFQATT, CDR2 SNEGSKA (reference sequence). This CDR3 is 15 amino acids long.

J is TRBJ2-1 and V is TRBV12-5; 7 bases align to TRBD1. After removal of 1 base from V and 5 bases from J, the junction contained 5 bases not matched to a gene. This CDR3 region has 15 residues. The V gene's germline CDR1 is LGHNT and CDR2 FRNRAP. The CDR3 sequence is CASGLGQGVNNEQFF. In DNA, the CDR3 is TGTGCTAGTGGTTTGGGACAGGGTGTAAACAATGAGCAGTTCTTC.

The CDR3 nucleotides read TGTGCCAGCAGCCAAGTCCGGACAGGTAGCACAGATACGCAGTATTTT. It yields the protein CASSQVRTGSTDTQYF. The chain joins TRBV14 to TRBJ2-3, with 7 bases aligning to TRBD1. Germline V gives CDR1 SGHDN, CDR2 FVKESK. This CDR3 region has 16 residues. V trimming: 1 base; J trimming: 0 bases; junction bases outside the gene matches: 4.